Listed here is a single TCR beta chain. In its sample, this clone was seen a few times. Its antigen is still unknown. No base qualities exist here, and no much larger clone lies one base off it. The library was produced with the immunoSEQ multiplex PCR assay. The multiplex PCR relied on a mix of 60 forward primers for TCR Vbeta segments and 13 reverse primers for TCR Jbeta segments. Amplification of the CDR3 region of rearranged TCR beta genes was performed with a multiplex PCR assay on genomic DNA. On the Illumina HiSeq System, the amplified TCR beta libraries were sequenced as 87-base-pair reads. In the original analysis: A later analysis tallied 75 million to 95 million unique TCR beta chains across the 666 repertoires, and about 12 million of those chains were shared by two or more donors. To remove PCR and sequencing errors, raw reads were error-corrected and collapsed into unique sequences using a nearest-neighbor algorithm that merged closely related sequences. To assign V, D and J gene segments, CDR3 sequences were aligned to IMGT reference sequences. For a sequence to be retained, a match of at least six nucleotides was required to both a V gene segment and a J gene segment. Rearrangements were called productive when the CDR3 lacked stop codons and stayed in frame with V and J; all others were non-productive. Following IMGT convention, CDR3 was defined as the stretch from the second conserved V-encoded cysteine to the conserved J-encoded phenylalanine. The earlier analysis of some 550 of the donors excluded any sequence lacking an unambiguous match to a single V gene segment. In an earlier analysis of almost 600 of the donors, a V segment was called functional when productive rearrangements were above 56.7%, and segregating when the standard deviation between donors exceeded 5%. A statistical classification framework was developed to diagnose cytomegalovirus status using the catalog of TCR beta chain sequences. V and J gene assignment, in a later analysis, came from comparing TCR nucleotide sequences with IMGT/GENE-DB human TR gene sequences. The TCRdist pipeline was used in a later analysis to assign CDR3 sequences and most-parsimonious VDJ recombination scenarios. In a later analysis, each TCR beta chain was defined by its CDR3 amino acid sequence together with its V-gene family, and reads lacking a unique V-gene family were excluded. A later analysis removed several hundred highly shared, low-generation-probability nucleotide sequences to deal with suspected cross-contamination and a sequencing artifact. In a later analysis, a clonal expansion index for each public chain was calculated from normalized within-repertoire ranks of inferred template counts. In a later analysis, generation probabilities were computed with a VDJ recombination model fitted to out-of-frame rearrangements, and the resulting probabilities were checked against IGoR. A later analysis scored TCR-TCR, TCR-HLA and TCR-CMV co-occurrence with hypergeometric tests, applying a repertoire-size bias correction to TCR pairs. In a later analysis, false discovery rates were estimated by permuting HLA or CMV assignments 20 times. In a later analysis, co-occurring TCRs were grouped using DBSCAN, and TCRdist sequence similarity was added for clustering within HLA-allele-positive subsets. Repertoires with fewer than 30,000 or more than 120,000 public chains were left out of co-occurrence clustering, as were five repertoires with anomalous nucleotide sharing. Imported from immuneACCESS, the table was reduced by TCRdb to in-frame sequences with V and J called. These copies leave out some clones; in studies compared against another copy, an unresolved V gene accounts for under half, and the cause of the remainder is not known. The V and J calls and clone size are taken from that table; D and trimming were inferred from the DNA. The sample table shows under 200,000 clones, and more than 70% are seen once. Of the sample, roughly 6.3% falls within the top ten clones.

The entry originates in a study of cytomegalovirus exposure and HLA in healthy donors (dated by TCRdb to the late 2010s). Describing the broader study: An earlier analysis of some 600 of the donors reported about 260 Gb of sequence data and 90 million to 120 million unique TCR beta sequences obtained from around 190 million T cells. Around 320 gigabases of sequencing data and tens of millions of unique TCR sequences were included in an early release covering about 600 HLA-typed donors. Of the 300 to 450 genotyped donors, approximately 83% fell in the genetic ancestry cluster associated with self-reported Caucasian donors. The study aimed to test whether cataloging public T cell receptors could reveal signatures of past pathogen exposure. Using immunosequencing, the study profiled T cell repertoires from around 680 subjects and related those repertoires to cytomegalovirus serostatus. Along with the approximately 600-subject first cohort, a separate validation cohort of over a hundred different subjects was used. The study combined high-throughput TCR immunosequencing, statistical association of individual TCRs with disease status, and machine learning to predict cytomegalovirus infection status. A later analysis re-examined previously published TCR beta repertoires from roughly 650 donors and added high-resolution HLA genotyping to investigate patterns of TCR occurrence. The later analysis used no new phenotypic data to find candidate immune exposures, relying instead on TCR beta sequences and their occurrence across donors. In an earlier analysis of 587 of the donors, high-throughput TCR beta sequencing was used to judge whether each TCR beta V gene segment behaved as functional or pseudogenic. Donor age, sex, ethnicity and CMV serostatus were collected together with the repertoire data. A later genetic analysis used genome-wide SNP genotypes for about 65% of the roughly 670 donors, treating that subset as a discovery cohort. All discovery cohort repertoires had been generated using a single sequencing platform. Class I and class II HLA loci were covered by the typing at four-digit resolution. The number of typed donors differed by locus: about 620-630 for A, B, C, DRB1 and DQB1; 500 to 550 for DQA1; 600 to 610 for DPA1; and approximately 450 for DPB1. Because of strong linkage in the cohort, five DR-DQ haplotypes were treated as single units for association and clustering. On average, around 240,000 unique TCR beta nucleotide sequences were sequenced per donor among a few hundred genotyped donors of the cohort, with roughly 20% of those sequences being non-productive.

The cohort was made up of approximately 700 healthy bone marrow donors. All cohort members were sampled while nominally healthy, although unrecorded immune exposures were likely present. The donor tested CMV seropositive, placing the donor among the 290 or so seropositive members of the cohort. A peripheral blood sample was collected from each donor, and TCR beta sequencing was performed on peripheral blood mononuclear cells. The Qiagen DNeasy Blood Extraction Kit was used to extract genomic DNA from the blood cell samples. The full study reports these points: Most CMV-associated TCR beta chains appeared to be HLA-restricted in a later analysis, and the HLA associations seemed to be driven largely by CMV exposure. Sequencing depth was assumed to be roughly uniform across donors in the presence/absence analyses, though that assumption may not hold. In a later genetic analysis, a missense DCLRE1C variant was associated with V-gene and J-gene trimming of TCR beta chains, and the association was replicated in an independent cohort. When HLA alleles, especially DR and DQ, strongly co-occurred, TCR associations were difficult to assign to individual alleles. Compared with equally common non-associated chains, HLA-associated TCR beta chains in a later analysis were more clonally expanded and had lower generation probabilities. The authors suggested that the approach could potentially be generalized to other disease states and immunological phenotypes. The study gave a list of over 150 TCR beta chains associated with cytomegalovirus. Cytomegalovirus status was reported to be diagnosed by the classifier with high specificity and sensitivity in both the original and validation cohorts. Correlated functional status among segregating V segments might reflect linkage disequilibrium, but an unknown experimental factor could not be ruled out. Compared with the 666-donor mean, donors in an Asian-associated ancestry cluster had fewer N-insertions in productive TCRs, according to a later genetic analysis. Broadly in line with IMGT annotations, most TCR beta V segments showed up in productive rearrangements about 87% or about 30% of the time in an earlier analysis of a few hundred of the donors. Specific HLA alleles were associated with 15,000 to 20,000 TCR beta sequences at a false discovery rate of 0.05 in a later analysis. In vitro tests confirmed that a few of the cytomegalovirus-associated TCR beta chains recognize cytomegalovirus antigens. The cohort was sequenced for TCR beta chains only, and without alpha or paired-chain data the features that could be detected were limited. Over 15 rarely observed V segments, including chromosome 9 orphons, were excluded from the earlier analysis of a few hundred of the donors because counts were too low. A further reported finding was that TCR beta sequences accurately predicted the HLA-A and HLA-B alleles for most subjects in the first cohort. Immune exposure information for the cohort was limited to CMV serostatus. In a later analysis, the rate of TCR association differed among HLA loci, with DRB1 alleles having the most associated TCRs and HLA-C alleles having the fewest. While some public TCRs were present in many individuals, most TCR sequences turned up only very rarely across donors. The sequencing pipeline was judged likely to have produced a cluster of highly shared sequence variants as a technical artifact. According to a later analysis, parvovirus B19, influenza, CMV and Epstein-Barr virus appeared linked to several top co-occurrence clusters. HLA typing was unavailable for some donors at each locus, so association tests used only the typed subset. The 87-base-pair reads could not distinguish some IMGT-functional V segments, including TRBV6-2 and TRBV6-3, so those segments were excluded.

Reading from cysteine to phenylalanine, the CDR3 counts 12 amino acids. Only CDR3 DNA is held: 36 bases, read in frame from base 1. Trimming at the junction amounts to 0 bases on V and 9 bases on J, and the germline ends lie 9 bases apart. CDR1 and CDR2 (SQVTM, ANQGSEA) derive from the germline V gene. Input material: PBMCs. Recombination linked TRBV29-1 to TRBJ1-5; perhaps TRBD1 is the D gene, with 5 bases matching. The source is a male donor in good health and CMV-seropositive. The nucleotide sequence is TGCAGCGTTGAAGAATGGGGGGGGCCCCAGCATTTT. Translated, this is CSVEEWGGPQHF.